This record concerns one T cell receptor beta chain sequence. Its antigen remains unidentified. Per the germline V gene, CDR1 is SGHAT and CDR2 is FQNNGV. CDR3 size: 19 residues. Trimming cost V 3 bases and J 0 bases; bases outside gene matches: 9. These data originate in a study of radiotherapy plus CTLA-4 blockade in lung cancer. Study in general: In around 19% of patients, objective responses were seen; 25% to 40% had disease control.

General study points: Blood saw expansion of tumor-derived TCR clones after radiotherapy plus ipilimumab. Reportedly, early blood T cell clone dynamics best predicted response, with interferon-beta.

Patients with chemo-refractory metastatic non-small-cell lung cancer received focal radiation plus CTLA-4 blockade with ipilimumab. Data came from immunoSEQ multiplex PCR; TCRdb stores just in-frame clones and leaves some out. The repertoire consists of 50,000 to 60,000 clones, with roughly 79% occurring once and the leading ten covering around 6%. The specimen was peripheral blood, collected from a patient treated with radiotherapy plus ipilimumab. The sequence was collected from a human donor with non-small cell lung cancer whose response to radiotherapy plus ipilimumab could not be evaluated. The chain has TRBV11-2 and TRBJ2-2; 11 bases fit TRBD2. CDR3 DNA sequence: TGTGCCAGCAGCTTTACGATCCCTAGCGGGAGGTCGAACACCGGGGAGCTGTTTTTT. Its protein product is CASSFTIPSGRSNTGELFF.